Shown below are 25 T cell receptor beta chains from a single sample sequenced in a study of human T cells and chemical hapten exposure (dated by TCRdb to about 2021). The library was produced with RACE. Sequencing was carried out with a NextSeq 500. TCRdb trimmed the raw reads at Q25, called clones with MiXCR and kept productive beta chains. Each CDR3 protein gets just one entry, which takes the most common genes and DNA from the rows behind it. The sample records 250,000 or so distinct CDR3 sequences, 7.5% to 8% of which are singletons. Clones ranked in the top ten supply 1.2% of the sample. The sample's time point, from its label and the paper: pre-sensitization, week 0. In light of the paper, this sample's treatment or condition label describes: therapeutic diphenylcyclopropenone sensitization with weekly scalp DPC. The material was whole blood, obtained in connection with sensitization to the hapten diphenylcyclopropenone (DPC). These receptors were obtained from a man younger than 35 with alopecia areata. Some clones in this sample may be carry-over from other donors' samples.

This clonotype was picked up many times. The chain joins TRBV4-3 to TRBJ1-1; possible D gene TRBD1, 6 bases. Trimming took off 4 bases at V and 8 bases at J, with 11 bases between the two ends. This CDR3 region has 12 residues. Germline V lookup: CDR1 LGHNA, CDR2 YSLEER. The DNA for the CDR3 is TGCGCCAGCAGCCGGGGCCAGGGGGAAGCTTTCTTT. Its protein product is CASSRGQGEAFF.

The CDR3 is CASSQDHRRSSGELFF. For the CDR3, the DNA is TGCGCCAGCAGCCAAGATCATAGACGGAGCAGCGGGGAGCTGTTTTTT. The rearrangement uses TRBV4-1 and TRBJ2-2; no definite D call. The CDR3 runs to 16 residues. Trimming took 0 bases from V and 7 from J, leaving 15 bases between them. Germline V CDR1 and CDR2: MGHRA, YSYEKL.

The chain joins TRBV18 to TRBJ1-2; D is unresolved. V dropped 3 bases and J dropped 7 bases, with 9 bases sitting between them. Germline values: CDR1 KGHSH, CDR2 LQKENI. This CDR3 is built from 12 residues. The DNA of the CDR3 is TGTGCCAGCTCACCTTCTAAAGGTGGCTACACCTTC. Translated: CASSPSKGGYTF. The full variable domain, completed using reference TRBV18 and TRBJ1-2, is NAGVMQNPRHLVRRRGQEARLRCSPMKGHSHVYWYRQLPEEGLKFMVYLQKENIIDESGMPKERFSAEFPKEGPSILRIQQVVRGDSAAYFCASSPSKGGYTFGSGTRLTVV.

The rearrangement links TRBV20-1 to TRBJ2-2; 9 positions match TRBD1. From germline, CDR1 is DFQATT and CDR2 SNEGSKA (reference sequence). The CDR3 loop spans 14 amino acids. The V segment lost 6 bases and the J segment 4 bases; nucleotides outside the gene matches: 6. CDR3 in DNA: TGCAGTGCCCTACAGGGGGCTAGCACCGGGGAGCTGTTTTTT. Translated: CSALQGASTGELFF.

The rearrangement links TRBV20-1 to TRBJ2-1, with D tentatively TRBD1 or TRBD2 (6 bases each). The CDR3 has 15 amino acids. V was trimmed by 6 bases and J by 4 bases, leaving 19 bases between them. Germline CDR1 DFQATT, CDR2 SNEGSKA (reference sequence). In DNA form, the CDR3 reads TGCAGTGCCCGATGGTGGCAGGGGACTTACAATGAGCAGTTCTTC. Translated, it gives CSARWWQGTYNEQFF.

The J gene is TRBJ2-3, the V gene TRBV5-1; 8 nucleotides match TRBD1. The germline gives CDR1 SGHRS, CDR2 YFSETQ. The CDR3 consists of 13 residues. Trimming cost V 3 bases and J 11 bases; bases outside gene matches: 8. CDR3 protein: CASSSPGQGLQYF. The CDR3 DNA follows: TGCGCCAGCAGCTCGCCCGGACAGGGCCTGCAGTATTTT.

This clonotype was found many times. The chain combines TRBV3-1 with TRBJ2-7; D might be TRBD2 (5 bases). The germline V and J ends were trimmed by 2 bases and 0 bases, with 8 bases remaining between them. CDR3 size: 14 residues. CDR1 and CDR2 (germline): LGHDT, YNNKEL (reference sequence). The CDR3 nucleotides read TGTGCCAGCAGCCAAACGGGAAGCTCCTACGAGCAGTACGTC. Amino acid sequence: CASSQTGSSYEQYV.

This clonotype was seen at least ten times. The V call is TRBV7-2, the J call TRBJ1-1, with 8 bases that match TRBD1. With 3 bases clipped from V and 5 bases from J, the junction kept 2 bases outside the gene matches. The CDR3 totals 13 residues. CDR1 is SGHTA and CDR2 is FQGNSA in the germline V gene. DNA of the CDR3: TGTGCCAGCAGCTTCCGACAGGGGACTGAAGCTTTCTTT. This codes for CASSFRQGTEAFF. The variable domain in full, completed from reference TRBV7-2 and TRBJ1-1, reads GAGVSQSPSNKVTEKGKDVELRCDPISGHTALYWYRQSLGQGLEFLIYFQGNSAPDKSGLPSDRFSAERTGGSVSTLTIQRTQQEDSAVYLCASSFRQGTEAFFGQGTRLTVV.

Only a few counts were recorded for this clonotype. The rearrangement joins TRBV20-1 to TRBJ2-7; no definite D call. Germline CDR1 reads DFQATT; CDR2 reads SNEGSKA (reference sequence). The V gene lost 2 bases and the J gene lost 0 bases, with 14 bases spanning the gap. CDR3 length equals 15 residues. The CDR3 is CSARNRLKASYEQYF. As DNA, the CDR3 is TGCAGTGCTAGAAACAGACTGAAAGCCTCCTACGAGCAGTACTTC.

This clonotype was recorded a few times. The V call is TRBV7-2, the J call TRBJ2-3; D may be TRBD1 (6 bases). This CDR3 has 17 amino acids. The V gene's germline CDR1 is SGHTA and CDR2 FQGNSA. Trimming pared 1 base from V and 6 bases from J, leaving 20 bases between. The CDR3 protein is CASSLGLGAWTRDTQYF. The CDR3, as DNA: TGTGCCAGCAGCTTAGGGTTGGGGGCGTGGACGAGGGATACGCAGTATTTT. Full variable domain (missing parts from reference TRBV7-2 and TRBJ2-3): GAGVSQSPSNKVTEKGKDVELRCDPISGHTALYWYRQSLGQGLEFLIYFQGNSAPDKSGLPSDRFSAERTGGSVSTLTIQRTQQEDSAVYLCASSLGLGAWTRDTQYFGPGTRLTVL.

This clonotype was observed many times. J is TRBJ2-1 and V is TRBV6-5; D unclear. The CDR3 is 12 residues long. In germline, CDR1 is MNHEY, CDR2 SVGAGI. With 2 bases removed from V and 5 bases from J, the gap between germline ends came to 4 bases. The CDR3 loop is CASSYPNNEQFF. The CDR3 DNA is TGTGCCAGCAGTTACCCAAACAATGAGCAGTTCTTC.

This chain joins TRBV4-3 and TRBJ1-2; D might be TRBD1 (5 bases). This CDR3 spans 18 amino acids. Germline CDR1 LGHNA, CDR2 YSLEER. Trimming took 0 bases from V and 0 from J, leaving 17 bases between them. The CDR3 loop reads CASSQDPWGPLTNYGYTF. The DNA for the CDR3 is TGCGCCAGCAGCCAAGATCCCTGGGGACCGCTAACTAACTATGGCTACACCTTC.

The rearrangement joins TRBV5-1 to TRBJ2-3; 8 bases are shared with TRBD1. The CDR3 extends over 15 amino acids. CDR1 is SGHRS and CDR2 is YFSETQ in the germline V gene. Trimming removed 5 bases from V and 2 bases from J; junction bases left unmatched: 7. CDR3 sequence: CASRQTGVTTDTQYF. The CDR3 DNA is TGCGCCAGCAGGCAGACAGGGGTTACCACAGATACGCAGTATTTT. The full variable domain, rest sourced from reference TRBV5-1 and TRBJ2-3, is KAGVTQTPRYLIKTRGQQVTLSCSPISGHRSVSWYQQTPGQGLQFLFEYFSETQRNKGNFPGRFSGRQFSNSRSEMNVSTLELGDSALYLCASRQTGVTTDTQYFGPGTRLTVL.

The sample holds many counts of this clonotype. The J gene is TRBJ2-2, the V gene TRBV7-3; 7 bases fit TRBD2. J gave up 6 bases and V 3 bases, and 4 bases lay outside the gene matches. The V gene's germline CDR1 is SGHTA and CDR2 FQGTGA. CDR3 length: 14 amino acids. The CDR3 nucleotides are TGTGCCAGCAGCTTGCGGGGGACTCCCGGGGAGCTGTTTTTT. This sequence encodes CASSLRGTPGELFF.

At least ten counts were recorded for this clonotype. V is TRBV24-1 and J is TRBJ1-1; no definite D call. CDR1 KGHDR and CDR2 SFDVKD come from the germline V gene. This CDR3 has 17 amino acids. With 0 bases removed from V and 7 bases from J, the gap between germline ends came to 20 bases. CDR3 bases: TGTGCCACCAGTGATTTGGGTAATGGACGTTATTCCCATGAAGCTTTCTTT. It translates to CATSDLGNGRYSHEAFF.

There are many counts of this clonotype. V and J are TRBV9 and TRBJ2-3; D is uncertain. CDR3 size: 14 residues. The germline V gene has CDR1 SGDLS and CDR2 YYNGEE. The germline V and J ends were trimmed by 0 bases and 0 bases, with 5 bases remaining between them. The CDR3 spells CASSVVGSTDTQYF. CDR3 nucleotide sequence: TGTGCCAGCAGCGTAGTGGGGAGCACAGATACGCAGTATTTT.

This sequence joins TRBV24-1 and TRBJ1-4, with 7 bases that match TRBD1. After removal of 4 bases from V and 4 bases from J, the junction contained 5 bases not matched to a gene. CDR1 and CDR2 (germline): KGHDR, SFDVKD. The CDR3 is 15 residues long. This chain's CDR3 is CATSETTGYNEKLFF. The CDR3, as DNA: TGTGCCACCAGTGAAACGACAGGGTATAATGAAAAACTGTTTTTT.

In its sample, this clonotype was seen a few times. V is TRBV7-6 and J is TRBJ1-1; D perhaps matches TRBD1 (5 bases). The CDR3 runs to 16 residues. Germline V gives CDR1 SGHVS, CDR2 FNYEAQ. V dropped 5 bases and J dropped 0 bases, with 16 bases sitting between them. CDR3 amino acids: CASSQGTGRMNTEAFF. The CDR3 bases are TGTGCCAGCAGCCAGGGCACAGGACGCATGAACACTGAAGCTTTCTTT.

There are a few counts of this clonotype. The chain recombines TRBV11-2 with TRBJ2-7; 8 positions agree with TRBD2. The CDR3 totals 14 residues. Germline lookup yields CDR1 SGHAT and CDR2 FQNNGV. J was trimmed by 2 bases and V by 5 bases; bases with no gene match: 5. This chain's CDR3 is CASSGAGGPYEQYF. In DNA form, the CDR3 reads TGTGCCAGCAGCGGCGCGGGGGGTCCCTACGAGCAGTACTTC.

The CDR3 DNA reads as TGTGCCAGCAGCGGGACATTGGGGTTGAAGACCCAGTACTTC. It encodes CASSGTLGLKTQYF. The V gene is TRBV2, the J gene TRBJ2-5; D is possibly TRBD1 (6 bases). The V gene's germline CDR1 is SNHLY and CDR2 FYNNEI. The V and J ends lost 6 bases and 6 bases respectively, with 17 bases between them. CDR3 length: 14 residues.

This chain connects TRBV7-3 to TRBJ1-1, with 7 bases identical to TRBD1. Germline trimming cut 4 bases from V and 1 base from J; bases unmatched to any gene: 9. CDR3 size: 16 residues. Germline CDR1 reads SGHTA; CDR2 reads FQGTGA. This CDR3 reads CASSSKQGLGNTEAFF. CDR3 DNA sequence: TGTGCCAGCAGCTCCAAACAGGGGCTGGGGAACACTGAAGCTTTCTTT. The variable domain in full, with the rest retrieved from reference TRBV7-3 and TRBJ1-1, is GAGVSQTPSNKVTEKGKYVELRCDPISGHTALYWYRQSLGQGPEFLIYFQGTGAADDSGLPNDRFFAVRPEGSVSTLKIQRTERGDSAVYLCASSSKQGLGNTEAFFGQGTRLTVV.

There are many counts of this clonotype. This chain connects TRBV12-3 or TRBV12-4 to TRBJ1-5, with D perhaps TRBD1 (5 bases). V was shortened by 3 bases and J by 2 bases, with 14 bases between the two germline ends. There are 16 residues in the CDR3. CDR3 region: CASSLGGGGGNQPQHF. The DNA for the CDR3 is TGTGCCAGCAGTTTGGGTGGGGGAGGCGGCAATCAGCCCCAGCATTTT.

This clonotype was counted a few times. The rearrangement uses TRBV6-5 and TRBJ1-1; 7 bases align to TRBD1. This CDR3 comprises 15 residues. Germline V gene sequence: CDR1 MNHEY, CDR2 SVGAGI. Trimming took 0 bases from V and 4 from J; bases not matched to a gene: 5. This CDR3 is CASSYSDRHLTEAFF. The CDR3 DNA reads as TGTGCCAGCAGTTACTCGGACAGGCACCTCACTGAAGCTTTCTTT.

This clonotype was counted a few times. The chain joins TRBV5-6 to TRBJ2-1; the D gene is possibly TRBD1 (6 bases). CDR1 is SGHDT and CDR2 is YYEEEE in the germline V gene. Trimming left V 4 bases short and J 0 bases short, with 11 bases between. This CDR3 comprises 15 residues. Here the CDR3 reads CASSPAGDSYNEQFF. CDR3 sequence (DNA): TGTGCCAGCAGCCCGGCAGGGGACTCCTACAATGAGCAGTTCTTC.

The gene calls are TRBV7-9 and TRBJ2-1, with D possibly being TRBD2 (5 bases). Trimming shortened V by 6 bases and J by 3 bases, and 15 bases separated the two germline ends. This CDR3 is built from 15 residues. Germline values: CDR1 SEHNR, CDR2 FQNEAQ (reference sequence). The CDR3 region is CASSHPRGDYNEQFF. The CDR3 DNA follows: TGTGCCAGCAGTCACCCCCGGGGAGACTACAATGAGCAGTTCTTC.